A selection of T cell receptor beta chains follows, all from one sample in a study of blood T cells in healthy people across ages. TCRdb reprocessed the 5' RACE reads with MiXCR, giving one entry per CDR3 protein. The sample holds around 800,000 distinct CDR3 sequences, more than 35% seen once. What was sequenced was blood. All receptors come from an elderly man in good health. The CDR3 runs from the conserved cysteine through the conserved F or W. A D gene is named only where the DNA matches it firmly. Rows may omit the clone size; those that give it use once, few, many or a size class.

CDR3 protein: CASSPRQGGADTQYF
CDR3 DNA: TGTGCCAGCAGCCCCCGACAGGGAGGTGCTGATACGCAGTATTTT
V gene: TRBV7-9
D gene: .
clone size: many
J gene: TRBJ2-3

CDR3 protein: CASSQPASGYTF
CDR3 DNA: TGTGCCAGCAGCCAGCCCGCATCGGGCTACACCTTC
V gene: TRBV14
D gene: .
clone size: .
J gene: TRBJ1-2

CDR3 protein: CSVTTGTGTYEQYF
CDR3 DNA: TGCAGCGTTACCACCGGGACAGGAACCTACGAGCAGTACTTC
V gene: TRBV29-1
D gene: TRBD1
clone size: .
J gene: TRBJ2-7

CDR3 protein: CASSYYTVAFF
CDR3 DNA: TGTGCCAGCTCCTATTATACCGTAGCTTTCTTT
V gene: TRBV12-3/TRBV12-4
D gene: .
clone size: .
J gene: TRBJ1-1

CDR3 protein: CSASVAFYNERFF
CDR3 DNA: TGCAGTGCTAGCGTGGCATTTTACAATGAGCGGTTCTTC
V gene: TRBV20-1
D gene: .
clone size: few
J gene: TRBJ2-1

CDR3 protein: CASSYSIGGSEETQYF
CDR3 DNA: TGTGCCAGCAGTTACTCGATAGGGGGAAGTGAAGAGACCCAGTACTTC
V gene: TRBV6-6
D gene: .
clone size: .
J gene: TRBJ2-5

CDR3 protein: CASSSRPVSNEQFF
CDR3 DNA: TGTGCCAGCAGCTCAAGACCCGTTTCCAATGAGCAGTTCTTC
V gene: TRBV7-6
D gene: .
clone size: .
J gene: TRBJ2-1

CDR3 protein: CSAGTTNTGELFF
CDR3 DNA: TGCAGCGCCGGGACTACGAACACCGGGGAGCTGTTTTTT
V gene: TRBV29-1
D gene: TRBD2
clone size: many
J gene: TRBJ2-2

CDR3 protein: CASSDSGIYEQYF
CDR3 DNA: TGTGCCAGCAGTGACTCGGGGATCTACGAGCAGTACTTC
V gene: TRBV6-2/TRBV6-3
D gene: .
clone size: few
J gene: TRBJ2-7

CDR3 protein: CASAPGRFTGELFF
CDR3 DNA: TGTGCCAGCGCGCCGGGACGCTTCACCGGGGAGCTGTTTTTT
V gene: TRBV7-2
D gene: .
clone size: few
J gene: TRBJ2-2

CDR3 protein: CASSPGTGLGEQYF
CDR3 DNA: TGCGCCAGCAGCCCAGGGACAGGGCTAGGGGAGCAGTACTTC
V gene: TRBV5-1
D gene: TRBD1
clone size: .
J gene: TRBJ2-4

CDR3 protein: CSARTPTGDWGEQFF
CDR3 DNA: TGCAGTGCTAGAACGCCGACAGGGGATTGGGGTGAGCAGTTCTTC
V gene: TRBV20-1
D gene: TRBD1
clone size: .
J gene: TRBJ2-1

CDR3 protein: CASSPRTAKETQYF
CDR3 DNA: TGTGCCAGCAGCCCCCGGACGGCTAAAGAGACCCAGTACTTC
V gene: TRBV3-1
D gene: .
clone size: .
J gene: TRBJ2-5

CDR3 protein: CASSASLAGGIYEQYF
CDR3 DNA: TGTGCCAGCAGCGCCTCTCTAGCGGGAGGGATTTACGAGCAGTACTTC
V gene: TRBV9
D gene: TRBD2
clone size: few
J gene: TRBJ2-7

CDR3 protein: CASSLTRGDEKLFF
CDR3 DNA: TGTGCCAGCAGTCTAACCAGGGGGGACGAAAAACTGTTTTTT
V gene: TRBV12-3/TRBV12-4
D gene: TRBD1
clone size: .
J gene: TRBJ1-4

CDR3 protein: CASSPEPGRYNEQFF
CDR3 DNA: TGCGCCAGCAGCCCGGAACCGGGACGCTACAATGAGCAGTTCTTC
V gene: TRBV5-1
D gene: .
clone size: .
J gene: TRBJ2-1

CDR3 protein: CASNRLAVSSYNEQFF
CDR3 DNA: TGTGCCAGCAACCGACTAGCGGTTAGCTCCTACAATGAGCAGTTCTTC
V gene: TRBV7-9
D gene: TRBD2
clone size: few
J gene: TRBJ2-1

CDR3 protein: CASSLTGGDQETQYF
CDR3 DNA: TGTGCCAGCAGTCTAACGGGGGGGGACCAAGAGACCCAGTACTTC
V gene: TRBV12-3/TRBV12-4
D gene: TRBD2
clone size: .
J gene: TRBJ2-5

CDR3 protein: CAWSVAARQPQHF
CDR3 DNA: TGTGCCTGGAGTGTAGCAGCCCGTCAGCCCCAGCATTTT
V gene: TRBV30
D gene: .
clone size: .
J gene: TRBJ1-5

CDR3 protein: CSVAPTSGYNEQFF
CDR3 DNA: TGCAGCGTTGCCCCGACTAGCGGGTACAATGAGCAGTTCTTC
V gene: TRBV29-1
D gene: TRBD2
clone size: many
J gene: TRBJ2-1

CDR3 protein: CASRALGNEQYF
CDR3 DNA: TGTGCCAGCAGGGCACTTGGGAATGAGCAGTACTTC
V gene: TRBV12-3/TRBV12-4
D gene: .
clone size: many
J gene: TRBJ2-5

CDR3 protein: CASSQGNHNEQFF
CDR3 DNA: TGTGCCAGCAGCCAAGGTAACCACAATGAGCAGTTCTTC
V gene: TRBV14
D gene: .
clone size: .
J gene: TRBJ2-1

CDR3 protein: CSVDGLAAHNEQFF
CDR3 DNA: TGCAGCGTTGACGGACTAGCGGCTCACAATGAGCAGTTCTTC
V gene: TRBV29-1
D gene: TRBD2
clone size: .
J gene: TRBJ2-1

CDR3 protein: CASSPGTPPGTQYF
CDR3 DNA: TGTGCCAGCAGCCCTGGGACCCCGCCCGGTACGCAGTATTTT
V gene: TRBV7-2
D gene: .
clone size: many
J gene: TRBJ2-3

CDR3 protein: CASSHSGEAKNIQYF
CDR3 DNA: TGTGCCAGCAGTCATAGCGGGGAAGCCAAAAACATTCAGTACTTC
V gene: TRBV28
D gene: TRBD2
clone size: .
J gene: TRBJ2-4

CDR3 protein: CASSVSGVYTF
CDR3 DNA: TGTGCCAGCAGTGTGTCAGGCGTCTACACCTTC
V gene: TRBV28
D gene: .
clone size: .
J gene: TRBJ1-2

CDR3 protein: CASSQHASTDTQYF
CDR3 DNA: TGTGCCAGCAGCCAACATGCGAGCACAGATACGCAGTATTTT
V gene: TRBV12-3/TRBV12-4
D gene: .
clone size: few
J gene: TRBJ2-3

CDR3 protein: CASCGQADYEQYF
CDR3 DNA: TGTGCCAGCTGTGGACAGGCAGACTACGAGCAGTACTTC
V gene: TRBV18
D gene: TRBD1
clone size: .
J gene: TRBJ2-7

CDR3 protein: CASSLFGATNEKLFF
CDR3 DNA: TGTGCCAGCAGTTTATTCGGAGCAACTAATGAAAAACTGTTTTTT
V gene: TRBV27
D gene: .
clone size: few
J gene: TRBJ1-4

CDR3 protein: CSARDAGQRNYNEQFF
CDR3 DNA: TGCAGTGCTAGAGACGCGGGACAGCGTAACTACAATGAGCAGTTCTTC
V gene: TRBV20-1
D gene: .
clone size: .
J gene: TRBJ2-1

CDR3 protein: CASSLEGAGGWETQYF
CDR3 DNA: TGTGCCAGCAGCTTAGAAGGTGCCGGGGGGTGGGAGACCCAGTACTTC
V gene: TRBV7-2
D gene: TRBD2
clone size: few
J gene: TRBJ2-5